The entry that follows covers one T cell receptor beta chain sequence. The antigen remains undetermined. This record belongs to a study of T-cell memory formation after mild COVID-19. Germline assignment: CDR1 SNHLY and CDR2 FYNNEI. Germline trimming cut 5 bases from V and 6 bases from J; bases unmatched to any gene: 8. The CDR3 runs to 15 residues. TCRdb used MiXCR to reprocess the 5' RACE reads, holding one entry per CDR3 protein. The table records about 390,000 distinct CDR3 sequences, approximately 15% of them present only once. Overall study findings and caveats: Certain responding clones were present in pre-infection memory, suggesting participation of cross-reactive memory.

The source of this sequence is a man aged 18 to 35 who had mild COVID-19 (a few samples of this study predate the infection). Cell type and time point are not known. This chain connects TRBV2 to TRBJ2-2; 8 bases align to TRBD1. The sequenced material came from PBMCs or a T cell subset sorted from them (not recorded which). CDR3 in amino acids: CASSPWTGQAGELFF. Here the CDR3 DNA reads TGTGCCAGCAGTCCCTGGACAGGGCAGGCCGGGGAGCTGTTTTTT.